What follows are 12 T cell receptor beta chains derived from one specimen sequenced in a study of CXCR3-negative and CXCR3-positive naive CD8 T cells (dated by TCRdb to about 2019). Reads for this sample came from a NextSeq 550. The Human TCR Profiling Kit (MiLaboratory) was used to prepare UMI-labeled 5' RACE TRB cDNA libraries. TCRdb reprocessed the reads, reporting each CDR3 protein sequence once and no DNA. The sample's clone listing holds about 130,000 distinct CDR3 sequences. The top ten clonotypes cover approximately 0.29% of the sample. Input material: naive CXCR3- CD8+ T cells from blood. The cell subset or site label of this sample denotes: CD45RO-CCR7+CD27+CD95- naive CD8+ T cells lacking CXCR3 (TNR3-). Receptors originate from a human donor in good health. Some clones in this sample may be carry-over from other donors' samples.

V and J are TRBV29-1 and TRBJ2-3; TCRdb's D call, TRBD2, is unchecked because there is no DNA. CDR1 is SQVTM, CDR2 ANQGSEA, per germline. This CDR3 spans 13 amino acids. CDR3 in amino acids: CSATSGSTDTQYF.

The chain couples TRBV5-6 to TRBJ1-1; TCRdb names TRBD1, which stays unverified in the absence of DNA. The CDR3 length is 13 residues. Looked up from germline, CDR1 is SGHDT and CDR2 is YYEEEE. CDR3 sequence: CASSIQGGTEAFF. Using reference TRBV5-6 and TRBJ1-1 for the parts outside the CDR3, the full variable domain is DAGVTQSPTHLIKTRGQQVTLRCSPKSGHDTVSWYQQALGQGPQFIFQYYEEEERQRGNFPDRFSGHQFPNYSSELNVNALLLGDSALYLCASSIQGGTEAFFGQGTRLTVV.

The chain combines TRBV25-1 with TRBJ1-2; TCRdb proposes TRBD1, but this gene call is untestable without DNA. CDR1 and CDR2 from the germline V gene are MGHDK and SYGVNS. The length of the CDR3 is 15 residues. CDR3 protein: CAQFNRDSPNYGYTF.

This sequence joins TRBV7-9 and TRBJ2-7; TCRdb names TRBD1, which stays unverified in the absence of DNA. Germline loops: CDR1 SEHNR, CDR2 FQNEAQ (reference sequence). This CDR3 region has 13 residues. CDR3 amino acids: CASTRTGEDEQYF.

The CDR3 protein is CASSSLGLNTEAFF. The rearrangement links TRBV7-9 to TRBJ1-1. The CDR3 sequence is 14 residues long. The germline gives CDR1 SEHNR, CDR2 FQNEAQ (reference sequence). Using reference TRBV7-9 and TRBJ1-1 for the parts outside the CDR3, the full variable domain is DTGVSQNPRHKITKRGQNVTFRCDPISEHNRLYWYRQTLGQGPEFLTYFQNEAQLEKSRLLSDRFSAERPKGSFSTLEIQRTEQGDSAMYLCASSSLGLNTEAFFGQGTRLTVV.

The V gene is TRBV29-1, the J gene TRBJ2-7. The CDR3 totals 13 residues. Germline V lookup: CDR1 SQVTM, CDR2 ANQGSEA. CDR3 loop: CSVGQGNSYEQYF.

V usage is TRBV2 and J usage is TRBJ2-5; the TRBD2 assignment by TCRdb is unverifiable without DNA. The CDR3 is made up of 16 amino acids. The germline gives CDR1 SNHLY, CDR2 FYNNEI. The CDR3 loop is CASSSNPRTSGETQYF. Full variable domain (missing parts from reference TRBV2 and TRBJ2-5): EPEVTQTPSHQVTQMGQEVILRCVPISNHLYFYWYRQILGQKVEFLVSFYNNEISEKSEIFDDQFSVERPDGSNFTLKIRSTKLEDSAMYFCASSSNPRTSGETQYFGPGTRLLVL.

The chain uses TRBV29-1 and TRBJ2-1; there is no DNA to check the TCRdb D call of TRBD1. This CDR3 comprises 11 residues. Germline values: CDR1 SQVTM, CDR2 ANQGSEA. CDR3 amino acids: CSVATQGEQFF.

The rearrangement uses TRBV20-1 and TRBJ2-1. The CDR3 length is 13 residues. The germline CDR1 and CDR2 sequences are DFQATT and SNEGSKA (reference sequence). CDR3 sequence reads: CSNEVFPYNEQFF.

The chain carries TRBV7-9 and TRBJ1-5; no DNA is available, so the TRBD1 call from TCRdb remains unchecked. The germline V gene encodes CDR1 SEHNR and CDR2 FQNEAQ (reference sequence). CDR3 size: 15 residues. CDR3 sequence: CASSPLDRGNQPQHF. Full variable domain (rest looked up from reference TRBV7-9 and TRBJ1-5): DTGVSQNPRHKITKRGQNVTFRCDPISEHNRLYWYRQTLGQGPEFLTYFQNEAQLEKSRLLSDRFSAERPKGSFSTLEIQRTEQGDSAMYLCASSPLDRGNQPQHFGDGTRLSIL.

The V call is TRBV13, the J call TRBJ2-3; TCRdb's D call, TRBD1, is unchecked because there is no DNA. The germline gives CDR1 PRHDT, CDR2 FYEKMQ (reference sequence). This CDR3 has 15 residues. The CDR3 loop is CASSAAQGVEDTQYF. Filled out from reference TRBV13 and TRBJ2-3, the complete variable domain reads AAGVIQSPRHLIKEKRETATLKCYPIPRHDTVYWYQQGPGQDPQFLISFYEKMQSDKGSIPDRFSAQQFSDYHSELNMSSLELGDSALYFCASSAAQGVEDTQYFGPGTRLTVL.

V gene TRBV12-3 or TRBV12-4 combines with J gene TRBJ2-5. The CDR3 covers 14 residues. CDR3 in amino acids: CASSLDGVGETQYF.